Described below is a single T cell receptor (beta chain) sequence and its context. Its specificity is not known. Treatment: oral pan-JAK inhibitor, 5-10 mg twice daily. Cell sorting on a FACSAria was used to separate CD4+ and CD8+ T cells from the PBMCs. Germline V gene sequence: CDR1 GTSNPN, CDR2 SVGIG (reference sequence). V was pared by 3 bases and J by 6 bases, with 11 bases between. The CDR3 covers 13 residues. This sample stems from a study of CD8+ T cells in alopecia areata. Findings and limits, study-wide: Researchers report lesional scalp, most notably alopecia totalis/universalis, outstripped normal scalp in clonality. Clarity of TCR sharing across patients fell short of that in mice, possibly HLA-related.

Extracted from the samples, RNA was reverse transcribed into cDNA to serve as the sequencing template. TCRdb's table, derived via immunoSEQ multiplex PCR, lists solely in-frame clones and lacks some. This table has approximately 65,000 clones, about half appearing once. The sequenced sample was CD8+ T cells sorted from blood, obtained at roughly week 38, from a patient treated with tofacitinib. The sequence came from a human donor with alopecia areata. This chain links TRBV30 with TRBJ1-4; D unclear. The CDR3 protein is CAWRSQYDEKLFF. The DNA of the CDR3 is TGTGCCTGGAGGAGCCAGTATGATGAAAAACTGTTTTTT.